A selection of T cell receptor beta chains follows, all from one sample in a study of radiation and T cells in renal cell carcinoma. This table comes from immunoSEQ multiplex PCR, and its TCRdb copy is limited to in-frame clones, with some not included. This table holds 120,000 to 150,000 clones, approximately 87% found once. The sample here was blood, taken from a patient whose treatment included radiotherapy and nephrectomy. These receptor sequences come from a woman aged 45-65 years with renal cell carcinoma. Both conserved end residues are part of each CDR3. The order of the fields is clone size, D gene, J gene, V gene, CDR3 DNA, CDR3 protein. D genes are given only for firm matches. Some rows have no size entry. The others give once, few or many, or a class for an expanded clone.

clone_size: few; d_call: NA; j_call: TRBJ1-5; v_call: TRBV7-2; cdr3_nt: TGTGCCAGCAGCTTAGACCCTAGCAATCAGCCCCAGCATTTT; cdr3_aa: CASSLDPSNQPQHF
clone_size: once; d_call: NA; j_call: TRBJ1-2; v_call: TRBV2; cdr3_nt: TGTGCCAGCAGTGTTGAGGGGACAAGTGGCAACTATGGCTACACCTTC; cdr3_aa: CASSVEGTSGNYGYTF
clone_size: once; d_call: NA; j_call: TRBJ2-1; v_call: TRBV5-4; cdr3_nt: TGTGCCAGCAGCTTTCAACTCCGGCTGTTCTTC; cdr3_aa: CASSFQLRLFF
clone_size: once; d_call: NA; j_call: TRBJ1-1; v_call: TRBV19; cdr3_nt: TGTGCCAGTAGTATAGACGCAGTGAACACTGAAGCTTTCTTT; cdr3_aa: CASSIDAVNTEAFF
clone_size: NA; d_call: NA; j_call: TRBJ1-2; v_call: TRBV5-4; cdr3_nt: TGTGCCAGCAGCATCAGACAGGACCTCTATGGCTACACCTTC; cdr3_aa: CASSIRQDLYGYTF
clone_size: NA; d_call: TRBD1; j_call: TRBJ1-5; v_call: TRBV7-2; cdr3_nt: TGTGCCAGCACTGGAGGACAGGGGATTCAGCCCCAGCATTTT; cdr3_aa: CASTGGQGIQPQHF
clone_size: NA; d_call: NA; j_call: TRBJ2-3; v_call: TRBV6-5; cdr3_nt: TGTGCCAGCAGCCGTGGGGGGGCCCGAGATACGCAGTATTTT; cdr3_aa: CASSRGGARDTQYF
clone_size: few; d_call: TRBD2; j_call: TRBJ2-4; v_call: TRBV6-5; cdr3_nt: TGTGCCAGCAGCACACGGACTAGCGGGGTTACAATTCAGTACTTC; cdr3_aa: CASSTRTSGVTIQYF
clone_size: NA; d_call: NA; j_call: TRBJ2-5; v_call: TRBV5-1; cdr3_nt: TGCGCCAGCAGCTTGACCCAAGAGACCCAGTACTTC; cdr3_aa: CASSLTQETQYF
clone_size: NA; d_call: NA; j_call: TRBJ2-7; v_call: TRBV5-1; cdr3_nt: TGCGCCAGCAGCTTGGTGGGGGAAGGGCAGGGTCGGGAGCAGTACTTC; cdr3_aa: CASSLVGEGQGREQYF
clone_size: NA; d_call: NA; j_call: TRBJ2-7; v_call: TRBV7-2; cdr3_nt: TGTGCCAGCAGCTCTTATAGCGGATACGAGCAGTACTTC; cdr3_aa: CASSSYSGYEQYF
clone_size: NA; d_call: NA; j_call: TRBJ2-6; v_call: TRBV5-4; cdr3_nt: TGTGCCAGCAGCTTGGACCAACTCCGGGCCAACGTCCTGACTTTC; cdr3_aa: CASSLDQLRANVLTF
clone_size: NA; d_call: TRBD1; j_call: TRBJ1-1; v_call: TRBV6-1; cdr3_nt: TGTGCCAGCAGTGGGACAGGAGGCACTGAAGCTTTCTTT; cdr3_aa: CASSGTGGTEAFF
clone_size: NA; d_call: NA; j_call: TRBJ2-3; v_call: TRBV10-2; cdr3_nt: TGCGCCAGCAGAACGAGCTACGGGACAGATACGCAGTATTTT; cdr3_aa: CASRTSYGTDTQYF
clone_size: few; d_call: NA; j_call: TRBJ2-7; v_call: TRBV9; cdr3_nt: TGTGCCAGCAGCCCCCAGGCCAGTCTCTACGAGCAGTACTTC; cdr3_aa: CASSPQASLYEQYF
clone_size: few; d_call: NA; j_call: TRBJ1-6; v_call: TRBV9; cdr3_nt: TGTGCCAGCAGCGTAGTTGAGGGCTCACCCCTCCACTTT; cdr3_aa: CASSVVEGSPLHF
clone_size: NA; d_call: NA; j_call: TRBJ1-5; v_call: TRBV27; cdr3_nt: TGTGCCAGCAGTTTGAGGATCCATCAGCCCCAGCATTTT; cdr3_aa: CASSLRIHQPQHF
clone_size: NA; d_call: NA; j_call: TRBJ2-1; v_call: TRBV2; cdr3_nt: TGTGCCAGCAGTGGTTACTTCAGGATAAACTACAATGAGCAGTTCTTC; cdr3_aa: CASSGYFRINYNEQFF
clone_size: NA; d_call: TRBD2; j_call: TRBJ2-1; v_call: TRBV5-1; cdr3_nt: TGCGCCAGCAGCTTAAGACTAGCGGATTACAATGAGCAGTTCTTC; cdr3_aa: CASSLRLADYNEQFF
clone_size: NA; d_call: TRBD2; j_call: TRBJ2-3; v_call: TRBV28; cdr3_nt: TGTGCCAGCAGTCTGGACTCCTGGGGGGGAGATACGCAGTATTTT; cdr3_aa: CASSLDSWGGDTQYF
clone_size: NA; d_call: TRBD2; j_call: TRBJ2-5; v_call: TRBV7-2; cdr3_nt: TGTGCCAGCAGCCAACTAGCGGGAGGGCCGGGGGCCCAGTACTTC; cdr3_aa: CASSQLAGGPGAQYF
clone_size: NA; d_call: TRBD2; j_call: TRBJ2-3; v_call: TRBV5-1; cdr3_nt: TGCGCCAGCAGCTTGCGGACTAGCGTTGACACAGATACGCAGTATTTT; cdr3_aa: CASSLRTSVDTDTQYF
clone_size: NA; d_call: TRBD1; j_call: TRBJ2-5; v_call: TRBV27; cdr3_nt: TGTGCCAGCAGTTTCAAGGGGGCGTGGGAGACCCAGTACTTC; cdr3_aa: CASSFKGAWETQYF
clone_size: NA; d_call: NA; j_call: TRBJ1-1; v_call: TRBV27; cdr3_nt: TGTGCCAGCCGCTATATCCGCCAGGGGTGGGTCACTGAAGCTTTCTTT; cdr3_aa: CASRYIRQGWVTEAFF
clone_size: NA; d_call: TRBD2; j_call: TRBJ2-3; v_call: TRBV6-5; cdr3_nt: TGTGCCAGCAGTTACTCTGCGGGGGGGCCGGGAGATACGCAGTATTTT; cdr3_aa: CASSYSAGGPGDTQYF
clone_size: NA; d_call: NA; j_call: TRBJ1-1; v_call: TRBV5-1; cdr3_nt: TGCGCCAGCAGCTCTGGGACGGAGGGGGTTCGAGCTTTCTTT; cdr3_aa: CASSSGTEGVRAFF
clone_size: NA; d_call: NA; j_call: TRBJ2-5; v_call: TRBV6-1; cdr3_nt: TGTGCCCCTTTAGGGCAGGGAACGTCTAAGACCCAGTACTTC; cdr3_aa: CAPLGQGTSKTQYF
clone_size: NA; d_call: NA; j_call: TRBJ2-7; v_call: TRBV7-9; cdr3_nt: TGTGCCAGCAGCATAGGACAGTCCCTACGGGACGAGCAGTACTTC; cdr3_aa: CASSIGQSLRDEQYF
clone_size: NA; d_call: NA; j_call: TRBJ2-7; v_call: TRBV10-1; cdr3_nt: TGCGCCAGCAGCAAAAGCGGAAGCTCCTACGAGCAGTACTTC; cdr3_aa: CASSKSGSSYEQYF
clone_size: once; d_call: NA; j_call: TRBJ2-5; v_call: TRBV9; cdr3_nt: TGTGCCAGCAGCGCCGGGGAGCTCTCCCAAGAGACCCAGTACTTC; cdr3_aa: CASSAGELSQETQYF
clone_size: NA; d_call: TRBD2; j_call: TRBJ2-7; v_call: TRBV30; cdr3_nt: TGTGCCTGGAGTAACGGGGGGAGCTCCTACGAGCAGTACTTC; cdr3_aa: CAWSNGGSSYEQYF
clone_size: NA; d_call: TRBD2; j_call: TRBJ2-3; v_call: TRBV19; cdr3_nt: TGTGCCAGTAAGAGCGGGAGGCAAACAGATACGCAGTATTTT; cdr3_aa: CASKSGRQTDTQYF
clone_size: NA; d_call: TRBD1; j_call: TRBJ1-1; v_call: TRBV7-2; cdr3_nt: TGTGCCAGCACCATCAGGGGGCGGAACACTGAAGCTTTCTTT; cdr3_aa: CASTIRGRNTEAFF
clone_size: NA; d_call: NA; j_call: TRBJ2-3; v_call: TRBV14; cdr3_nt: TGTGCCAGCAGCCGGGAGCACGAGATCACAGATACGCAGTATTTT; cdr3_aa: CASSREHEITDTQYF
clone_size: once; d_call: NA; j_call: TRBJ2-3; v_call: TRBV19; cdr3_nt: TGTGCCAGTAGTGTGGGGCAGAGCACAGATACGCAGTATTTT; cdr3_aa: CASSVGQSTDTQYF
clone_size: NA; d_call: NA; j_call: TRBJ1-4; v_call: TRBV7-9; cdr3_nt: TGTGCCAGCAGCCCACAGGTGTCTAATGAAAAACTGTTTTTT; cdr3_aa: CASSPQVSNEKLFF
clone_size: NA; d_call: NA; j_call: TRBJ1-5; v_call: TRBV6-5; cdr3_nt: TGTGCCAGCCATTACCCTGAGCAGCCCCAGCATTTT; cdr3_aa: CASHYPEQPQHF
clone_size: once; d_call: NA; j_call: TRBJ2-7; v_call: TRBV29-1; cdr3_nt: TGCAGCGTTGAGTCAGGAGGGGGCGAGCAGTACTTC; cdr3_aa: CSVESGGGEQYF
clone_size: NA; d_call: NA; j_call: TRBJ1-1; v_call: TRBV5-1; cdr3_nt: TGCGCCAGCAGGGTCGGGGCAGGGGACATGAACACTGAAGCTTTCTTT; cdr3_aa: CASRVGAGDMNTEAFF
clone_size: NA; d_call: NA; j_call: TRBJ2-2; v_call: TRBV6-4; cdr3_nt: TGTGCCAGCAGTGACCGAGGCTTTTCTACCGGGGAGCTGTTTTTT; cdr3_aa: CASSDRGFSTGELFF
clone_size: NA; d_call: NA; j_call: TRBJ1-4; v_call: TRBV6-5; cdr3_nt: TGTGCCAGCAGTTACCCGGGAGAAAAACTGTTTTTT; cdr3_aa: CASSYPGEKLFF
clone_size: NA; d_call: NA; j_call: TRBJ2-6; v_call: TRBV7-2; cdr3_nt: TGTGCCAGCAGCTTAGCGACCCTTACAGGGTCTGGGGCCAACGTCCTGACTTTC; cdr3_aa: CASSLATLTGSGANVLTF
clone_size: NA; d_call: NA; j_call: TRBJ2-3; v_call: TRBV5-4; cdr3_nt: TGTGCCAGCAGCTTGGCCGTGGGAGCAGATACGCAGTATTTT; cdr3_aa: CASSLAVGADTQYF
clone_size: NA; d_call: TRBD1; j_call: TRBJ1-6; v_call: TRBV28; cdr3_nt: TGTGCCAGCAGTGACAGGGGCTCCTATAATTCACCCCTCCACTTT; cdr3_aa: CASSDRGSYNSPLHF
clone_size: NA; d_call: TRBD2; j_call: TRBJ2-7; v_call: TRBV7-2; cdr3_nt: TGTGCCAGCAGTATCGGACTAGTTGGGTACGAGCAGTACTTC; cdr3_aa: CASSIGLVGYEQYF
clone_size: NA; d_call: NA; j_call: TRBJ1-1; v_call: TRBV5-5; cdr3_nt: TGTGCCAGCAGCTTGGAGCGGATAACTGAAGCTTTCTTT; cdr3_aa: CASSLERITEAFF
clone_size: NA; d_call: NA; j_call: TRBJ2-6; v_call: TRBV19; cdr3_nt: TGTGCCAGTAGTAGTCAGGCTGGGGCCAACGTCCTGACTTTC; cdr3_aa: CASSSQAGANVLTF
clone_size: few; d_call: TRBD1; j_call: TRBJ1-6; v_call: TRBV28; cdr3_nt: TGTGCCAGCAGTTTACAGGGGGCGAGGTCACCCCTCCACTTT; cdr3_aa: CASSLQGARSPLHF
clone_size: NA; d_call: TRBD1; j_call: TRBJ1-4; v_call: TRBV18; cdr3_nt: TGTGCCAGCTCCGGACAGGAAAATGAAAAACTGTTTTTT; cdr3_aa: CASSGQENEKLFF
clone_size: few; d_call: TRBD2; j_call: TRBJ2-4; v_call: TRBV10-3; cdr3_nt: TGTGCCACGTCCTCGGTAGCGGGATCTCCCAGGAACATTCAGTACTTC; cdr3_aa: CATSSVAGSPRNIQYF